This T cell receptor (beta chain) was identified during a study of human T cells and chemical hapten exposure. Background on the study: The use of 2% DPC on about 2 cm by about 2 cm of upper inner arm skin constituted sensitization. Small pooled library volume differences mainly caused per-sample TCR yield variation.

This clonotype was counted at least ten times. Its matching antigen is unknown. Time point given: patch test 1, 2 weeks after DPC sensitization. Treatment reported: therapeutic diphenylcyclopropenone sensitization with weekly scalp DPC. TCRdb reprocessed the RACE reads with MiXCR, giving one entry per CDR3 protein. Here the sample spans some 380,000 distinct CDR3 sequences, around 4.8% being singletons. The V gene lost 4 bases and the J gene lost 5 bases, with 15 bases spanning the gap. The CDR3 sequence is 15 residues long. General observations from the study: Expanded TCRs formed significantly more large CDR3 similarity clusters than controls.

This rearrangement joins TRBV12-3 or TRBV12-4 to TRBJ2-1, with D possibly matching TRBD2 (6 bases). Source: whole blood, taken in connection with sensitization to the hapten diphenylcyclopropenone (DPC). This clonotype was sampled from a woman aged 45-60 years with alopecia areata. Some clones in this sample may be carry-over from other donors' samples. CDR3 in DNA: TGTGCCAGCAGTTACCGTCTAGCGAATAACAATGAGCAGTTCTTC. Translation: CASSYRLANNNEQFF.